Listed here is a single T cell receptor (beta chain). Reverse transcription of roughly 0.45 to 1 ug RNA used random hexamers. One entry per CDR3 protein results from TCRdb running MiXCR on the immunoSEQ multiplex PCR reads. This repertoire shows about 120,000 distinct CDR3 sequences, 90% to 95% found once; its top ten account for about 0.096%. The data are from a study of CD8 T cells in Susac syndrome. Germline loops: CDR1 MNHEY, CDR2 SMNVEV (reference sequence). The CDR3 is made up of 14 amino acids. Germline trimming cut 3 bases from V and 8 bases from J; bases unmatched to any gene: 4. The V gene is TRBV27, the J gene TRBJ1-2, with TRBD1 matching over 12 bases. This TCR came from a human donor with multiple sclerosis. The sample taken for sequencing was CD4+ T cells from PBMCs. In nucleotides, the CDR3 is TGTGCCAGCAGTTTCGGGACAGGGGGCGCGGGCTACACCTTC. Its translation: CASSFGTGGAGYTF.